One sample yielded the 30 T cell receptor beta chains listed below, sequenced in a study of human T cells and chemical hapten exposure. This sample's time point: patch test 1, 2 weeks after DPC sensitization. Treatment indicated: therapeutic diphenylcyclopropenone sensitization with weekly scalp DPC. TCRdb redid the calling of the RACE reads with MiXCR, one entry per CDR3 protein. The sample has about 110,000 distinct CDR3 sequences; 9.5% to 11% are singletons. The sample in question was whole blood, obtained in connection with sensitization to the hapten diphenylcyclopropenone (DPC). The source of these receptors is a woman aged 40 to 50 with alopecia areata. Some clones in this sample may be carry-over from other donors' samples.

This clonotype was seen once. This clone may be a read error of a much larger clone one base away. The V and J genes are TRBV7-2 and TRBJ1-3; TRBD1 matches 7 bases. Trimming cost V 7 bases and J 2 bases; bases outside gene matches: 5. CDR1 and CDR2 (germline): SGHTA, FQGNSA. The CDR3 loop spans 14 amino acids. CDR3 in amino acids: CASNPTGTGNTIYF. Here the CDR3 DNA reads TGTGCCAGCAACCCGACAGGGACTGGAAACACCATATATTTT.

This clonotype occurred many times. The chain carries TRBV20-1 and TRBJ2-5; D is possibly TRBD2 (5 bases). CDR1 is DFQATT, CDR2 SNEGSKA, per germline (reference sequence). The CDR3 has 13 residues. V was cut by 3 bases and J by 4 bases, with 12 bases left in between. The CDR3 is CSARVGEGETQYF. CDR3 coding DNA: TGCAGTGCTAGGGTGGGAGAAGGAGAGACCCAGTACTTC.

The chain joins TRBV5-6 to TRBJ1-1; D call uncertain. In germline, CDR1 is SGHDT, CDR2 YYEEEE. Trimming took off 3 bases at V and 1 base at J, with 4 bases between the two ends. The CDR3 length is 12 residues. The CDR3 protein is CASSSQNTEAFF. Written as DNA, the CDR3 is TGTGCCAGCAGCTCTCAGAACACTGAAGCTTTCTTT.

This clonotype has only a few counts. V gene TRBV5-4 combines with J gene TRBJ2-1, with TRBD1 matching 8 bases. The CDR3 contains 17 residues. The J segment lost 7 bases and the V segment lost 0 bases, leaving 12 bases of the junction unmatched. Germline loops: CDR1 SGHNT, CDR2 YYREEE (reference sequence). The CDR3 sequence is CASSLAADRAGKNEQFF. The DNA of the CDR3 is TGTGCCAGCAGCTTGGCCGCGGACAGGGCGGGCAAGAATGAGCAGTTCTTC.

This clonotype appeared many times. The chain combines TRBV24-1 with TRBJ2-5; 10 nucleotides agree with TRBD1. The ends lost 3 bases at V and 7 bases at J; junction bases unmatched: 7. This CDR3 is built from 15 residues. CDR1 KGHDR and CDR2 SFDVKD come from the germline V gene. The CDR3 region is CATSDPTGGKVTQYF. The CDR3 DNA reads TGTGCCACCAGTGATCCGACAGGGGGCAAGGTGACCCAGTACTTC.

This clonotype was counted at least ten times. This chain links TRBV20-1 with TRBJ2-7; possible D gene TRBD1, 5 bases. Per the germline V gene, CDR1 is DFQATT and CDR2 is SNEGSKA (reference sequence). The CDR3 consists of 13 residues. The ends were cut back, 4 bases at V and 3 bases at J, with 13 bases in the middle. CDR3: CSANAGKFYEQYF. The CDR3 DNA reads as TGCAGTGCTAATGCAGGGAAGTTCTACGAGCAGTACTTC.

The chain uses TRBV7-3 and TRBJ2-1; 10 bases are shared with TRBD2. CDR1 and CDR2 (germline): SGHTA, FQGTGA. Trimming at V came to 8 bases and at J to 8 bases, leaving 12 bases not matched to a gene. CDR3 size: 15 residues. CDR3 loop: CASGRVAGGPDEQFF. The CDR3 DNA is TGTGCCAGCGGGCGGGTAGCGGGGGGCCCCGATGAGCAGTTCTTC.

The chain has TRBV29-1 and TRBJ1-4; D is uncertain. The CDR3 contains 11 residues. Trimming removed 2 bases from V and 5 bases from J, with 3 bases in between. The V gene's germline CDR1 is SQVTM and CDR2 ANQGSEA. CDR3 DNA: TGCAGCGTTGAAAGGAATGAAAAACTGTTTTTT. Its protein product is CSVERNEKLFF.

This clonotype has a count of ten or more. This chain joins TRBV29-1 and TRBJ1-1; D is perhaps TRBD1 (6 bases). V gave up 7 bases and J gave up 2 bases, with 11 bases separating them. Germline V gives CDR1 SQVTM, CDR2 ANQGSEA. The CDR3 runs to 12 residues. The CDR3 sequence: CSATGRNTEAFF. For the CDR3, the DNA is TGCAGCGCGACAGGCAGAAACACTGAAGCTTTCTTT.

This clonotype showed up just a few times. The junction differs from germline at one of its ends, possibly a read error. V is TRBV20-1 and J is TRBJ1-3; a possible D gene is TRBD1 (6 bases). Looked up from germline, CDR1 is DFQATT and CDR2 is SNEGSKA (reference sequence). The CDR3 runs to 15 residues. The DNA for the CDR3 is TGCAGTGCTAGAGAGCCCAGGGGCTCTGAAAACACCATATATTTT. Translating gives CSAREPRGSENTIYF.

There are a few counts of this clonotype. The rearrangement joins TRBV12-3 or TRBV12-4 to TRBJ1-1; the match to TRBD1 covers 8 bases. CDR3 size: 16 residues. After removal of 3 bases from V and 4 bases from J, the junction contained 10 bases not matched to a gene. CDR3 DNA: TGTGCCAGCAGTTTTGCCTGGACAGGGAGAAGCACTGAAGCTTTCTTT. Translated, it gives CASSFAWTGRSTEAFF.

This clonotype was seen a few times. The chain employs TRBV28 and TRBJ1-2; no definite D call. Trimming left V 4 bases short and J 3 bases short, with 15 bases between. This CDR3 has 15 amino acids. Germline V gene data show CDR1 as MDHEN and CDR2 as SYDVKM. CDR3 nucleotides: TGTGCCAGCAGTTCCCCCGCGGTGGGGTACTATGGCTACACCTTC. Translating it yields CASSSPAVGYYGYTF.

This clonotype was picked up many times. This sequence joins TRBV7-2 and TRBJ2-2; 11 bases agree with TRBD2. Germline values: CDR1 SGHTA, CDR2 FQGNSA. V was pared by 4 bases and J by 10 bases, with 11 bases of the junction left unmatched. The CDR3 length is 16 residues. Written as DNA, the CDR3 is TGTGCCAGCAGCTCTTCAGGGCTAGCGGGAGGTCAGGAGCTGTTTTTT. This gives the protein CASSSSGLAGGQELFF.

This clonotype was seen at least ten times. In nucleotides, the CDR3 is TGTGCCAGCAGTTCTAGGCTAGCGGGAGTTGATGAGCAGTTCTTC. This sequence encodes CASSSRLAGVDEQFF. The chain carries TRBV12-3 or TRBV12-4 and TRBJ2-1; 10 bases line up with TRBD2. J gave up 8 bases and V 4 bases, and 8 bases lay outside the gene matches. The CDR3 is 15 amino acids.

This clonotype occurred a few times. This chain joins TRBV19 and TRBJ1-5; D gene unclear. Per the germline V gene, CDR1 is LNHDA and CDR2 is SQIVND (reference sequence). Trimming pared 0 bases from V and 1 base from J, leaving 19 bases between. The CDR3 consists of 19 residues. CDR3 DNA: TGTGCCAGTAGTATAGATCCTTTGGTGGACTCTTCAAGCAATCAGCCCCAGCATTTT. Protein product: CASSIDPLVDSSSNQPQHF.

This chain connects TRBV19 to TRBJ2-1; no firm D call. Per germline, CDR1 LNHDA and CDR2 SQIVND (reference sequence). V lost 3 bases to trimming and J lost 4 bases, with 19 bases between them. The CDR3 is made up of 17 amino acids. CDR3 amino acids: CASSMFQAGASYNEQFF. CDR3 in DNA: TGTGCCAGTAGTATGTTCCAAGCAGGAGCCTCATACAATGAGCAGTTCTTC.

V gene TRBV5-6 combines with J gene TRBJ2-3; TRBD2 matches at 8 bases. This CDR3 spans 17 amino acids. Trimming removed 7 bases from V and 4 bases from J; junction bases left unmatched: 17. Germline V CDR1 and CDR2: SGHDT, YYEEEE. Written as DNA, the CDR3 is TGTGCCAGCCAGGAGCGTAGAAGCGGGAGAAGTGCAGATACGCAGTATTTT. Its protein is CASQERRSGRSADTQYF.

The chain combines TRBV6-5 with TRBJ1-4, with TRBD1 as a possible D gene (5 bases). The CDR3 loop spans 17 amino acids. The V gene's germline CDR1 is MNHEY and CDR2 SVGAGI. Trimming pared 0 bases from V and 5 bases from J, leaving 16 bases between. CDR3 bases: TGTGCCAGCAGTTACTCGCCGGCGGGACCAAGGAATGAAAAACTGTTTTTT. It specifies CASSYSPAGPRNEKLFF.

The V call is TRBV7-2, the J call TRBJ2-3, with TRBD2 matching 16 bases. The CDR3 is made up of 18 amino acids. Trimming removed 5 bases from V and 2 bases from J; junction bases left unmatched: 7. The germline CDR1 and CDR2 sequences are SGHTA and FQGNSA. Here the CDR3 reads CASSPVGLAGGPTDTQYF. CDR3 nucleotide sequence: TGTGCCAGCAGCCCGGTGGGACTAGCGGGGGGGCCCACAGATACGCAGTATTTT.

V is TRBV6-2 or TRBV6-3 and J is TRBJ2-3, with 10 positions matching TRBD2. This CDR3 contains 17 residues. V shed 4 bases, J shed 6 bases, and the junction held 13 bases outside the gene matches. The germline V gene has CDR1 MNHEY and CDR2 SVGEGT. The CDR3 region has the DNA TGTGCCAGCAGTTTCGGACTAGCGGAACTCCTCCCGGATACGCAGTATTTT. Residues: CASSFGLAELLPDTQYF.

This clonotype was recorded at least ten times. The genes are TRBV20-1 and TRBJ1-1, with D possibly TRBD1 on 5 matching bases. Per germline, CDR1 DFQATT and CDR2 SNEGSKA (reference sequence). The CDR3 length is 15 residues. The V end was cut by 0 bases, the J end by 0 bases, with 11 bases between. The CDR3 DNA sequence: TGCAGTGCTAGAGATTTCAGGGAAGTGAACACTGAAGCTTTCTTT. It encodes CSARDFREVNTEAFF.

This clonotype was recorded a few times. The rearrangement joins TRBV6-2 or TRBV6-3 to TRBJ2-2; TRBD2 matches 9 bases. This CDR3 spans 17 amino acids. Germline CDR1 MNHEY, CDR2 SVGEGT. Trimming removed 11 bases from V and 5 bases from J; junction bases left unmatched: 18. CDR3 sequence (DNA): TGTGCCCCCCCTAACTACCTAGCGGGGCCCTTGACCGGGGAGCTGTTTTTT. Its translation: CAPPNYLAGPLTGELFF.

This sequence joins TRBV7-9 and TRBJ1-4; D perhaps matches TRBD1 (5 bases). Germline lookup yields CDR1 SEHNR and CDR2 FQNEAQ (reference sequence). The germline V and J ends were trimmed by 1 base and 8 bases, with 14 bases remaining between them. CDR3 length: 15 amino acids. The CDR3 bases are TGTGCCAGCAGCTTAGTCTCCGTCAGGGCGGAAAAACTGTTTTTT. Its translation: CASSLVSVRAEKLFF.

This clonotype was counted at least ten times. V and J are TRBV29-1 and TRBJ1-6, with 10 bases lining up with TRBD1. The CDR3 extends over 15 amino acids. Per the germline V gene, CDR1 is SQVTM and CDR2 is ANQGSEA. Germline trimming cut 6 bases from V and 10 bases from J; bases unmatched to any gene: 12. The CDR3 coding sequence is TGCAGCGTCTCCACCGGGACAGGGGAGCTCTCACCCCTCCACTTT. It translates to CSVSTGTGELSPLHF.

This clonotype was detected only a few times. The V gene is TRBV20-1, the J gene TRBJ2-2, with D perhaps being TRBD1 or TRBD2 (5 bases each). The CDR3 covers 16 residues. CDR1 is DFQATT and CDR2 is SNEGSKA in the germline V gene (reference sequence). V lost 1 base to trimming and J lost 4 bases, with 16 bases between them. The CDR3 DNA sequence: TGCAGTGCTAGAGCACTAGGGGTATCGGGCACCGGGGAGCTGTTTTTT. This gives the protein CSARALGVSGTGELFF.

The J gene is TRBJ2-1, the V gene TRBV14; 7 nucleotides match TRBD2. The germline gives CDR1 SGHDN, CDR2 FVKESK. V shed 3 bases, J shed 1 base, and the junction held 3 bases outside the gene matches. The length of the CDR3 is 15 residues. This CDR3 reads CASSQTSLSYNEQFF. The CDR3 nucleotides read TGTGCCAGCAGCCAGACTAGCCTATCCTACAATGAGCAGTTCTTC.

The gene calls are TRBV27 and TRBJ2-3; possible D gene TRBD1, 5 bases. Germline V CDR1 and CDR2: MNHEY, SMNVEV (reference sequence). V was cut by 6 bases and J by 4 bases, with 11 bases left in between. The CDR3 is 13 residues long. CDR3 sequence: CASRTGAADTQYF. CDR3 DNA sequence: TGTGCCAGCAGAACTGGGGCGGCAGATACGCAGTATTTT.

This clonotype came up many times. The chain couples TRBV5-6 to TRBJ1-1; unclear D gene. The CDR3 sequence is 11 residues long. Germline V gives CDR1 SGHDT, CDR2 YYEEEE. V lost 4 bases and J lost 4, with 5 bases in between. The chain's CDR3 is CASSLGTEAFF. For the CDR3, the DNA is TGTGCCAGCAGCCTTGGCACTGAAGCTTTCTTT.

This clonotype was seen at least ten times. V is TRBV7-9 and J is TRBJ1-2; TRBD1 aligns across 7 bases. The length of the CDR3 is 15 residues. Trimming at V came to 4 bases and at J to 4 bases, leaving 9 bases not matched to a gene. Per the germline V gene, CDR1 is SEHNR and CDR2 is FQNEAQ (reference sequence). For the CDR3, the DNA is TGTGCCAGCAGCTCAACAGGGGCTGGCGCCTATGGCTACACCTTC. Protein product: CASSSTGAGAYGYTF.

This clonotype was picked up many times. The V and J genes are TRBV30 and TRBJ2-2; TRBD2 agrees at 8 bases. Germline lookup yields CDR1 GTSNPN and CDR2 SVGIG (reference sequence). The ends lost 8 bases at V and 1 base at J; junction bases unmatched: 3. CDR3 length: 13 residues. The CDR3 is CALSGRNTGELFF. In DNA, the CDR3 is TGTGCCCTCAGCGGGAGGAACACCGGGGAGCTGTTTTTT.